The 19 T cell receptor beta chains in this list originate from one sample, sequenced in a study of cytomegalovirus exposure and HLA in healthy donors. Amplification used 60 Vbeta primers and 13 Jbeta primers. Here immunoSEQ multiplex PCR was the method, and the copy in TCRdb shows in-frame clones only, minus some. The top ten clones hold roughly 0.26% of a sample with about 250,000 clones, 70% to 90% of them seen once. The sequenced sample was PBMCs. The source of these receptors is a girl aged 2-10 years in good health and CMV-seronegative.

This rearrangement joins TRBV29-1 to TRBJ2-7, with D possibly matching TRBD1 (6 bases). This CDR3 spans 11 amino acids. Germline CDR1 reads SQVTM; CDR2 reads ANQGSEA. The germline V and J ends were trimmed by 4 bases and 7 bases, with 11 bases remaining between them. The CDR3 DNA reads TGCAGCGTTGGAACAGGGCGGGAGCAGTACTTC. Its translation: CSVGTGREQYF.

This sequence joins TRBV19 and TRBJ1-6; D is possibly TRBD1 (5 bases). Per germline, CDR1 LNHDA and CDR2 SQIVND (reference sequence). The ends were cut back, 7 bases at V and 6 bases at J, with 13 bases in the middle. The CDR3 is 14 amino acids. CDR3 sequence (DNA): TGTGCCAGTAATGCCCAGGGCGTTAATTCACCCCTCCACTTT. This sequence encodes CASNAQGVNSPLHF.

The chain joins TRBV19 to TRBJ1-3, with D possibly being TRBD1 (5 bases). The germline V gene has CDR1 LNHDA and CDR2 SQIVND (reference sequence). The V gene lost 7 bases and the J gene lost 2 bases, with 9 bases spanning the gap. CDR3 length: 13 amino acids. CDR3 DNA: TGTGCCAGTATAGGGGCAGCTGGAAACACCATATATTTT. This codes for CASIGAAGNTIYF.

The chain carries TRBV5-1 and TRBJ2-5, with D unresolved. Germline values: CDR1 SGHRS, CDR2 YFSETQ. V was clipped by 0 bases and J by 2 bases, with 2 bases between them. The CDR3 runs 12 residues. As DNA, the CDR3 is TGCGCCAGCAGCTTGGCGCAAGAGACCCAGTACTTC. This gives the protein CASSLAQETQYF.

V is TRBV11-2 and J is TRBJ2-7; tentatively, D is TRBD2 (6 bases). CDR3 length: 15 amino acids. V was trimmed by 1 base and J by 1 base, leaving 11 bases between them. CDR1 and CDR2 (germline): SGHAT, FQNNGV. This chain's CDR3 is CASSLGNRGSYEQYF. CDR3 coding DNA: TGTGCCAGCAGCTTAGGGAACCGGGGGTCCTACGAGCAGTACTTC.

The V and J genes are TRBV18 and TRBJ1-2; the D is unclear. The germline V gene encodes CDR1 KGHSH and CDR2 LQKENI. The CDR3 totals 14 residues. V lost 6 bases and J lost 6, with 17 bases in between. The chain's CDR3 is CASSTLTGRDGYTF. CDR3 nucleotide sequence: TGTGCCAGCTCCACCCTAACGGGGAGGGATGGCTACACCTTC.

The chain couples TRBV5-1 to TRBJ2-3; 10 positions agree with TRBD2. CDR1 and CDR2 from the germline V gene are SGHRS and YFSETQ. Trimming at V came to 7 bases and at J to 4 bases, leaving 9 bases not matched to a gene. The CDR3 contains 15 residues. Here the CDR3 reads CASLPLAGVPDTQYF. CDR3 bases: TGCGCCAGCCTGCCCCTAGCGGGAGTCCCAGATACGCAGTATTTT.

The CDR3 nucleotides read TGCGCCAGCAGTGAGTGGGGGGAGCAGTACTTC. It specifies CASSEWGEQYF. This chain uses TRBV10-2 with TRBJ2-5, with a tentative D call TRBD2 (6 bases). CDR1 WSHSY and CDR2 SAAADI come from the germline V gene. The CDR3 has 11 residues. V was cut by 1 base and J by 11 bases, with 8 bases left in between.

This CDR3 reads CASSAQRQGLYGYTF. The CDR3 nucleotides read TGCGCCAGCAGCGCCCAACGACAGGGACTCTATGGCTACACCTTC. This rearrangement joins TRBV5-1 to TRBJ1-2, with 7 bases lining up with TRBD1. Germline assignment: CDR1 SGHRS and CDR2 YFSETQ. The V and J ends lost 4 bases and 4 bases, in that order; junction bases with no gene match: 10. CDR3 size: 15 residues.

This rearrangement joins TRBV5-4 to TRBJ2-7; 8 nucleotides match TRBD1. CDR3 length equals 14 residues. The ends lost 4 bases at V and 2 bases at J; junction bases unmatched: 5. Germline V CDR1 and CDR2: SGHNT, YYREEE (reference sequence). The CDR3, as DNA: TGTGCCAGCAGCGTTGACAGGGGACCCTACGAGCAGTACTTC. Its protein is CASSVDRGPYEQYF.

In DNA, the CDR3 is TGCGCCAGCAGCTTTTCAGGGGGCGGATACAATGAGCAGTTCTTC. Translated: CASSFSGGGYNEQFF. The chain is built from TRBV5-1 and TRBJ2-1, with TRBD1 matching over 8 bases. V trimming: 2 bases; J trimming: 4 bases; junction bases outside the gene matches: 5. This CDR3 contains 15 residues. Germline lookup yields CDR1 SGHRS and CDR2 YFSETQ.

V usage is TRBV6-5 and J usage is TRBJ2-5; perhaps TRBD1 as D (5 bases). The better agreement between TRBJ2-7 and the DNA end casts doubt on the J call. There are 15 residues in the CDR3. Per germline, CDR1 MNHEY and CDR2 SVGAGI. The CDR3 region has the DNA TGTGCCAGCAGTTACTCGGACAACGGCCCGTACGAGCAGTACTTC. It specifies CASSYSDNGPYEQYF.

The chain couples TRBV5-4 to TRBJ2-5; TRBD2 agrees at 8 bases. The CDR3 contains 15 residues. Germline V CDR1 and CDR2: SGHNT, YYREEE (reference sequence). V gave up 5 bases and J gave up 5 bases; unmatched junction bases: 11. For the CDR3, the DNA is TGTGCCAGCAGTCCACAGACTAGCGTGCGGGAGACCCAGTACTTC. Translation: CASSPQTSVRETQYF.

This clone was detected only once. The V gene is TRBV2, the J gene TRBJ1-6; maybe TRBD1 (5 bases). CDR3 length equals 14 residues. The ends were cut back, 2 bases at V and 10 bases at J, with 12 bases in the middle. The germline V gene has CDR1 SNHLY and CDR2 FYNNEI. The CDR3 DNA is TGTGCCAGCAGTGAACAGGGTACGGTCTCACCCCTCCACTTT. Protein product: CASSEQGTVSPLHF.

The gene calls are TRBV4-1 and TRBJ2-5, with D possibly TRBD2 on 5 matching bases. Germline CDR1 and CDR2: MGHRA and YSYEKL. CDR3 size: 18 residues. The V gene lost 0 bases and the J gene lost 1 base, with 18 bases spanning the gap. The CDR3 DNA follows: TGCGCCAGCAGCCAAGATAGGGCAGGCCCCGCGGGCCAAGAGACCCAGTACTTC. Its protein is CASSQDRAGPAGQETQYF.

Comment on this clone: The germline gene is not matched at one end of the junction; a read error may be the cause. This rearrangement joins TRBV5-8 to TRBJ2-5, with TRBD2 as a possible D gene (5 bases). Germline assignment: CDR1 SGHTS and CDR2 YDEGEE. CDR3 length: 16 amino acids. The CDR3 here is CASTFHQLDSQATQYF. Written as DNA, the CDR3 is TGTGCCAGCACCTTCCATCAACTGGACTCCCAAGCGACCCAGTACTTC.

The rearrangement uses TRBV5-1 and TRBJ1-1, with 7 bases that match TRBD1. CDR1 is SGHRS and CDR2 is YFSETQ in the germline V gene. The CDR3 length is 18 residues. Unmatched junction bases numbered 11, after V lost 0 bases and J lost 0 bases. Here the CDR3 reads CASSLGRFQGGLNTEAFF. CDR3 in DNA: TGCGCCAGCAGCTTGGGTCGTTTCCAGGGGGGCCTGAACACTGAAGCTTTCTTT.

CDR3 protein: CASSLWDKTDTQYF. Here the CDR3 DNA reads TGCGCCAGCAGCTTGTGGGACAAAACAGATACGCAGTATTTT. This rearrangement joins TRBV5-1 to TRBJ2-3, with D maybe TRBD1 (6 bases). Germline V lookup: CDR1 SGHRS, CDR2 YFSETQ. The CDR3 spans 14 residues. Trimming left V 1 base short and J 3 bases short, with 9 bases between.

This clone has a single count. J is TRBJ2-7 and V is TRBV13; D gene ambiguous. The CDR3 covers 13 residues. The V gene lost 6 bases and the J gene lost 2 bases, with 11 bases spanning the gap. Germline lookup yields CDR1 PRHDT and CDR2 FYEKMQ (reference sequence). This chain's CDR3 is CASSNSLPYEQYF. CDR3 coding DNA: TGTGCCAGCAGTAATAGCCTCCCCTACGAGCAGTACTTC.